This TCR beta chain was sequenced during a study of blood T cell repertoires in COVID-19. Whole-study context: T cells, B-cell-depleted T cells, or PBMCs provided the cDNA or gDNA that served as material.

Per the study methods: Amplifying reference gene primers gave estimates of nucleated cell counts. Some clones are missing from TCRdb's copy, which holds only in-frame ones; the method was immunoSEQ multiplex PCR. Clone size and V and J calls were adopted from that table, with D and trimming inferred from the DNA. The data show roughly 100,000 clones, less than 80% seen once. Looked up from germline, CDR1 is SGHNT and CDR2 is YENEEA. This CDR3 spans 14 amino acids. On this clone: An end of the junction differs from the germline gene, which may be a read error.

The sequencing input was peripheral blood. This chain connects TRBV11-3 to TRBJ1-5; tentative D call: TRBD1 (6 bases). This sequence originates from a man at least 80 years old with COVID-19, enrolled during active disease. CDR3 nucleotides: TGTGCCAGCAGCTTTTTGACAGGCAAACAGCCCCAGCATTTT. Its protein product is CASSFLTGKQPQHF.